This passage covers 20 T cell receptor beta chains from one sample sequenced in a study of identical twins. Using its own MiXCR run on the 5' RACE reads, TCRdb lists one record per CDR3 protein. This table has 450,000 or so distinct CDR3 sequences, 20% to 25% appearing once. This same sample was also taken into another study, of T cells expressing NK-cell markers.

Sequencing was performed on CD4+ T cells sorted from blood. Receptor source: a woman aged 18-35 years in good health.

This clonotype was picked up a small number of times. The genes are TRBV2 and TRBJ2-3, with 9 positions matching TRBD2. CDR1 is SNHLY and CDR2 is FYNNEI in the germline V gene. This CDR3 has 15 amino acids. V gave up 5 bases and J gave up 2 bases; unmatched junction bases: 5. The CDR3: CASSQRGAHTDTQYF. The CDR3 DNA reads TGTGCCAGCAGTCAGCGGGGGGCCCACACAGATACGCAGTATTTT.

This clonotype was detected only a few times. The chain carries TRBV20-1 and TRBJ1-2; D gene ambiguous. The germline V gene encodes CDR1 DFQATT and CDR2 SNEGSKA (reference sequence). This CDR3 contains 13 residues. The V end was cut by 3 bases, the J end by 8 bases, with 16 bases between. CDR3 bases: TGCAGTGCTAGGGTCGGGCCCCGGAGGGGCTACACCTTC. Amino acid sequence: CSARVGPRRGYTF.

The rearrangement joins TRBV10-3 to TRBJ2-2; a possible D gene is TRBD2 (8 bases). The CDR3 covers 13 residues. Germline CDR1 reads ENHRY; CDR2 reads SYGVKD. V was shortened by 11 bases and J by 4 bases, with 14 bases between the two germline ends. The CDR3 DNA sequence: TGTGCCTCAGGGGGGACTAGCACCGGGGAGCTGTTTTTT. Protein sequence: CASGGTSTGELFF.

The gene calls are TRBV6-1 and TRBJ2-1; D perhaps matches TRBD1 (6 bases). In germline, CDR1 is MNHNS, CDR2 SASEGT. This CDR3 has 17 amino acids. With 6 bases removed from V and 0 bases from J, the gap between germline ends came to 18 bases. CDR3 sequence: CASSRGRGEVSYNEQFF. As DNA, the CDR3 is TGTGCCAGCAGCCGAGGCAGGGGAGAAGTCTCCTACAATGAGCAGTTCTTC.

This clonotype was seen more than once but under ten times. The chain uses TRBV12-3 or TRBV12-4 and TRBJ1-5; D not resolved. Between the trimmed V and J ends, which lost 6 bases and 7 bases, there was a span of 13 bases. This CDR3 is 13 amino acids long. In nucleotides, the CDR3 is TGTGCCAGCAGATCCTCAGCCCACCAGCCCCAGCATTTT. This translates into CASRSSAHQPQHF.

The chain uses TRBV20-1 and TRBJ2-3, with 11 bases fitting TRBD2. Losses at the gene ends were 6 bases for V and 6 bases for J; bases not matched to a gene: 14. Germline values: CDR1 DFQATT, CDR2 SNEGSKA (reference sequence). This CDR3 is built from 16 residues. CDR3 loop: CSAVSPGTSGGDTQYF. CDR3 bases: TGCAGTGCCGTGAGCCCCGGGACTAGCGGAGGGGATACGCAGTATTTT.

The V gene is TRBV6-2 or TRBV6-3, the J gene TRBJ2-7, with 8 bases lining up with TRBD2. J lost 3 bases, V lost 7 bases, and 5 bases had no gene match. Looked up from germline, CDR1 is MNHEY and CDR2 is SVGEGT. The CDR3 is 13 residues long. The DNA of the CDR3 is TGTGCCAGCACTGGACTAGCCGACTACGAGCAGTACTTC. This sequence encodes CASTGLADYEQYF.

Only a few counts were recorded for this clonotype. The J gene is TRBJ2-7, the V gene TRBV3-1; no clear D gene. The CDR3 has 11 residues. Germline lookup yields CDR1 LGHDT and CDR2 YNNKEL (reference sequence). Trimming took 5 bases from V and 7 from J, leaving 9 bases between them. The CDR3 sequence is CASSSQTEQYF. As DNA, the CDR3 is TGTGCCAGCAGCTCCCAAACGGAGCAGTACTTC.

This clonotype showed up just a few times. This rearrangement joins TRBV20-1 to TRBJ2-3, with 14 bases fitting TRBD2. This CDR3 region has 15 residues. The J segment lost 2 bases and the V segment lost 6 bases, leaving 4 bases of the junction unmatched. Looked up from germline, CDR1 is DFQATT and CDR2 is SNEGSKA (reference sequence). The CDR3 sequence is CSAWTSGRYTDTQYF. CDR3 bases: TGCAGTGCCTGGACTAGCGGGAGGTACACAGATACGCAGTATTTT.

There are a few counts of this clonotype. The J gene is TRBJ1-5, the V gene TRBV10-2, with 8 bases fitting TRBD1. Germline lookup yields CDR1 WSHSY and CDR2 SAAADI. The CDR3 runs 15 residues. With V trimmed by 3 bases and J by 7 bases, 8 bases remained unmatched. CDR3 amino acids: CASSERAGGDQPQHF. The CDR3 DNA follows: TGCGCCAGCAGTGAACGAGCAGGGGGCGACCAGCCCCAGCATTTT.

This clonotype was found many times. For the CDR3, the DNA is TGTGCCAGCAGCCCGCAAGCTAGCACAGATACGCAGTATTTT. Translated, it gives CASSPQASTDTQYF. The chain recombines TRBV7-2 with TRBJ2-3; no definite D call. V lost 5 bases, J lost 0 bases, and 9 bases lay in between. The CDR3 extends over 14 amino acids. Germline CDR1 SGHTA, CDR2 FQGNSA. Together with reference TRBV7-2 and TRBJ2-3, the CDR3 gives the full variable domain: GAGVSQSPSNKVTEKGKDVELRCDPISGHTALYWYRQSLGQGLEFLIYFQGNSAPDKSGLPSDRFSAERTGGSVSTLTIQRTQQEDSAVYLCASSPQASTDTQYFGPGTRLTVL.

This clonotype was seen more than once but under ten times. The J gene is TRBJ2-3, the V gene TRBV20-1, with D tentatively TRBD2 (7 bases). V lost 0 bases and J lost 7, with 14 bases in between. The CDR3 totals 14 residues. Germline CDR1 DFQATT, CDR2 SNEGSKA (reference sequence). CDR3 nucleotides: TGCAGTGCTAGAGATCCCCAGCGGGACAATACGCAGTATTTT. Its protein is CSARDPQRDNTQYF.

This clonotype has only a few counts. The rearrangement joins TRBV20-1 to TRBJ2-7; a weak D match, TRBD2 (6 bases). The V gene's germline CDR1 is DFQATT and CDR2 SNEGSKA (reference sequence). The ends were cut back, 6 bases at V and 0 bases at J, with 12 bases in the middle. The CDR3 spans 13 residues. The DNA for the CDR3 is TGCAGTGCCTGGGACTCTAGCTCCTACGAGCAGTACTTC. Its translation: CSAWDSSSYEQYF.

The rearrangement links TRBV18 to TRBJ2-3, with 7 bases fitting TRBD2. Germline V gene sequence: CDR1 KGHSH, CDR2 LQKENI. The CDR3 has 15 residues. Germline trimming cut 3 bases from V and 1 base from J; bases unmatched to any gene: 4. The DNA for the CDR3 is TGTGCCAGCTCACCGCGGGAGAGGGGCACAGATACGCAGTATTTT. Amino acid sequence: CASSPRERGTDTQYF.

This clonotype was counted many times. CDR3 region: CASSQDRGFYEQYF. The CDR3 DNA reads as TGCGCCAGCAGCCAAGATAGGGGTTTCTACGAGCAGTACTTC. The chain carries TRBV4-3 and TRBJ2-7; D is perhaps TRBD1 (5 bases). Germline-derived CDR1 and CDR2 are LGHNA and YSLEER. The CDR3 covers 14 residues. Trimming left V 0 bases short and J 3 bases short, with 9 bases between.

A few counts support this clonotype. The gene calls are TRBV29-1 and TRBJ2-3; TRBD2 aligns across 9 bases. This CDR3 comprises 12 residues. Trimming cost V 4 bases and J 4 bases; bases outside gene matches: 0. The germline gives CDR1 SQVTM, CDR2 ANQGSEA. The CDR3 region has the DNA TGCAGCGTTGCTAGCGGGGCAGATACGCAGTATTTT. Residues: CSVASGADTQYF.

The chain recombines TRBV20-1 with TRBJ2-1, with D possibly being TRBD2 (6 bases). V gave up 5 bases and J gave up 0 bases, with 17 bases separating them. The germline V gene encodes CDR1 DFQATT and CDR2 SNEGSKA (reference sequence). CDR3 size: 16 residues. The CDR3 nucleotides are TGCAGTGCTGGAGGGATAGCAAAAAGCTCCTACAATGAGCAGTTCTTC. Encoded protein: CSAGGIAKSSYNEQFF.

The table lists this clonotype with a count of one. The CDR3 here is CASSVVTGEKLFF. The CDR3 DNA sequence: TGTGCCAGCAGCGTAGTGACCGGAGAAAAACTGTTTTTT. This chain uses TRBV9 with TRBJ1-4; D is unresolved. The CDR3 is 13 amino acids. V gave up 0 bases and J gave up 8 bases, with 8 bases separating them. Per the germline V gene, CDR1 is SGDLS and CDR2 is YYNGEE.

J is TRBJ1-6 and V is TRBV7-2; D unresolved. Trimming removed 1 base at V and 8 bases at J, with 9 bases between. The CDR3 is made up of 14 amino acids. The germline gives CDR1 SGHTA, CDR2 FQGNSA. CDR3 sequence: CASSLVFRDSPLHF. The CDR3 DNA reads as TGTGCCAGCAGCTTAGTCTTCCGAGATTCACCCCTCCACTTT.

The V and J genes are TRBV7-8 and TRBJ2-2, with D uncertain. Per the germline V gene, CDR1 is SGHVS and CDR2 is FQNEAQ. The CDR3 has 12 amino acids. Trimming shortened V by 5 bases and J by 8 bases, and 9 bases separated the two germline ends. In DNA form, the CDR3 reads TGTGCCAGCAGCCGAAGTGCGGGGGAGCTGTTTTTT. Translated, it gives CASSRSAGELFF.